The subject of this entry is one TCR beta chain. Its antigen is still unknown. This same CDR3 is encoded by further DNA sequences in the sample. CDR3 size: 13 residues. Germline-derived CDR1 and CDR2 are SGHRS and YFSETQ. V lost 1 base and J 5 bases, leaving 9 bases between the germline ends. The DNA input per sorted-subset replicate PCR was roughly 0.2 ug, corresponding to roughly 30,000 T cell genomes. TCRdb's table, derived via immunoSEQ multiplex PCR, lists solely in-frame clones and lacks some. The sample lists a few hundred thousand clones, 74% occurring once. The sample belongs to a study of shared clonotypes between healthy human individuals. General study findings and limits: Lower generation probabilities were found for non-shared clonotypes than for those shared by all four donors.

Input material: memory CD4+ T cells sorted from blood. Subset denoted: CD45RA-negative fraction. This sequence was found in a young man in good health. The chain couples TRBV5-1 to TRBJ2-5, with unresolved D. CDR3: CASSLSGLETQYF. The CDR3 DNA is TGCGCCAGCAGCTTGTCCGGGTTGGAGACCCAGTACTTC.